These 15 T cell receptor beta chains were all obtained from the same sample, sequenced in a study of vaccination and CD4 T cells after COVID-19. Sequencing of the DNA from cultured CD4+ T cells was carried out with the Oncomine TCR Beta short-read assay. TCRdb reprocessed the PCR reads via MiXCR and lists one record per CDR3 protein. The repertoire holds some 16,000 distinct CDR3 sequences, with about three fifths as singletons. Regarding treatment: roughly 11-day PBMC culture with coronavirus spike peptide pools or control peptides (ViraFEST assay). Their antigen targets remain unknown. Sequencing was carried out using CD4+ T cells from blood, cultured in vitro. The receptors were gathered from a human donor who had recovered from COVID-19.

The V gene is TRBV7-3, the J gene TRBJ2-2, with D possibly matching TRBD1 (5 bases). The germline gives CDR1 SGHTA, CDR2 FQGTGA. V lost 5 bases and J lost 3, with 16 bases in between. This CDR3 has 16 amino acids. CDR3 nucleotides: TGTGCCAGCAGCCGAAACCAAGGGGTAGACACCGGGGAGCTGTTTTTT. Translating gives CASSRNQGVDTGELFF.

The V call is TRBV2, the J call TRBJ1-5; D is possibly TRBD1 (6 bases). V was trimmed by 3 bases and J by 2 bases, leaving 11 bases between them. Germline V lookup: CDR1 SNHLY, CDR2 FYNNEI. The CDR3 contains 15 residues. This chain's CDR3 is CASSDEGGGNQPQHF. For the CDR3, the DNA is TGTGCCAGCAGTGATGAAGGGGGTGGCAATCAGCCCCAGCATTTT.

The table lists this clonotype with a few counts. The genes are TRBV6-5 and TRBJ1-2; no definite D call. CDR1 is MNHEY, CDR2 SVGAGI, per germline. This CDR3 contains 13 residues. V dropped 4 bases and J dropped 0 bases, with 6 bases sitting between them. CDR3 DNA: TGTGCCAGCAGTTCCCCAACTAACTATGGCTACACCTTC. Translated, it gives CASSSPTNYGYTF.

V is TRBV5-1 and J is TRBJ1-1, with 7 bases lining up with TRBD1. Germline CDR1 and CDR2: SGHRS and YFSETQ. The CDR3 extends over 18 amino acids. V shed 4 bases and J 0 bases; nucleotides not matched to a gene: 15. CDR3 loop: CASSPDPRRGPLNTEAFF. In DNA form, the CDR3 reads TGCGCCAGCAGCCCAGATCCGAGGAGGGGGCCCTTGAACACTGAAGCTTTCTTT.

The chain is built from TRBV15 and TRBJ2-7, with 9 bases aligning to TRBD2. The CDR3 is 17 residues long. After removal of 5 bases from V and 0 bases from J, the junction contained 11 bases not matched to a gene. CDR1 LNHNV and CDR2 YYDKDF come from the germline V gene (reference sequence). CDR3 DNA: TGTGCCACCAGCTATACTGGAGCTAGCGGGATCTCCTACGAGCAGTACTTC. Protein product: CATSYTGASGISYEQYF.

V is TRBV4-3 and J is TRBJ1-3, with D maybe TRBD1 (5 bases). Germline V gives CDR1 LGHNA, CDR2 YSLEER. The CDR3 sequence is 15 residues long. V was trimmed by 0 bases and J by 2 bases, leaving 8 bases between them. CDR3 amino acids: CASSQDRGAGNTIYF. The CDR3 bases are TGCGCCAGCAGCCAAGATCGGGGGGCTGGAAACACCATATATTTT.

DNA of the CDR3: TGCGCCAGCAGCGGGACAGGGACACCCCTCCACTTT. It codes for CASSGTGTPLHF. The genes are TRBV5-1 and TRBJ1-6; 9 nucleotides match TRBD1. This CDR3 contains 12 residues. V dropped 4 bases and J dropped 11; count of bases not matched to a gene: 1. Germline loops: CDR1 SGHRS, CDR2 YFSETQ.

This clonotype was observed a single time. The V call is TRBV27, the J call TRBJ2-4, with TRBD2 identical over 8 bases. CDR1 and CDR2 from the germline V gene are MNHEY and SMNVEV (reference sequence). The CDR3 sequence is 15 residues long. The V segment lost 4 bases and the J segment 7 bases; nucleotides outside the gene matches: 9. DNA of the CDR3: TGTGCCAGCAGTTGGTTGAGCGGGAGCTCTAACATTCAGTACTTC. As protein: CASSWLSGSSNIQYF.

This CDR3 reads CASSFRSGGIGTDTQYF. In nucleotides, the CDR3 is TGTGCCAGCAGTTTTCGATCAGGGGGCATCGGCACAGATACGCAGTATTTT. This chain joins TRBV27 and TRBJ2-3, with 8 bases lining up with TRBD1. Trimming removed 3 bases from V and 1 base from J; junction bases left unmatched: 9. From germline, CDR1 is MNHEY and CDR2 SMNVEV (reference sequence). The CDR3 has 17 residues.

This clonotype was seen only a few times. CDR3 protein: CASSRTGTNYGYTF. The CDR3 DNA reads TGTGCCAGCAGCCGGACAGGGACGAACTATGGCTACACCTTC. The chain employs TRBV7-9 and TRBJ1-2; 8 nucleotides align to TRBD1. The CDR3 extends over 14 amino acids. The germline V gene encodes CDR1 SEHNR and CDR2 FQNEAQ (reference sequence). The V segment lost 5 bases and the J segment 2 bases; nucleotides outside the gene matches: 4.

There are a few counts of this clonotype. Written as DNA, the CDR3 is TGCAGTGCTAGGGCGAGCGGTACAGATACGCAGTATTTT. Amino acids: CSARASGTDTQYF. This chain joins TRBV20-1 and TRBJ2-3; D may be TRBD2 (5 bases). V was pared by 3 bases and J by 3 bases, with 10 bases between. CDR1 DFQATT and CDR2 SNEGSKA come from the germline V gene (reference sequence). The length of the CDR3 is 13 residues.

The V call is TRBV6-5, the J call TRBJ2-7; 10 nucleotides align to TRBD1. The CDR3 contains 17 residues. Germline values: CDR1 MNHEY, CDR2 SVGAGI. Unmatched junction bases numbered 8, after V lost 0 bases and J lost 3 bases. CDR3 nucleotide sequence: TGTGCCAGCAGTTACTCGATCTCGGGACAGGGGTACTACGAGCAGTACTTC. As protein: CASSYSISGQGYYEQYF.

The chain links TRBV2 to TRBJ1-2; TRBD1 is a possible D gene (6 bases). CDR3 length equals 15 residues. V dropped 4 bases and J dropped 2 bases, with 14 bases sitting between them. Germline lookup yields CDR1 SNHLY and CDR2 FYNNEI. In DNA form, the CDR3 reads TGTGCCAGCAGTGGATTGGGGCAGGGGAACTATGGCTACACCTTC. Amino acids: CASSGLGQGNYGYTF.

This clonotype was picked up a small number of times. V is TRBV5-4 and J is TRBJ2-3; D unclear. The V and J ends lost 0 bases and 6 bases respectively, with 8 bases between them. Germline CDR1 SGHNT, CDR2 YYREEE (reference sequence). The length of the CDR3 is 13 residues. CDR3 nucleotides: TGTGCCAGCAGCTTGGTTGGGGTGGATACGCAGTATTTT. Amino acid sequence: CASSLVGVDTQYF.

The gene calls are TRBV18 and TRBJ1-5, with D perhaps TRBD1 (5 bases). The V gene's germline CDR1 is KGHSH and CDR2 LQKENI. V lost 3 bases and J 2 bases, leaving 14 bases between the germline ends. CDR3 length equals 16 residues. CDR3 nucleotide sequence: TGTGCCAGCTCACCGCCGGGGGTAGGGGGCAATCAGCCCCAGCATTTT. Amino acid sequence: CASSPPGVGGNQPQHF.